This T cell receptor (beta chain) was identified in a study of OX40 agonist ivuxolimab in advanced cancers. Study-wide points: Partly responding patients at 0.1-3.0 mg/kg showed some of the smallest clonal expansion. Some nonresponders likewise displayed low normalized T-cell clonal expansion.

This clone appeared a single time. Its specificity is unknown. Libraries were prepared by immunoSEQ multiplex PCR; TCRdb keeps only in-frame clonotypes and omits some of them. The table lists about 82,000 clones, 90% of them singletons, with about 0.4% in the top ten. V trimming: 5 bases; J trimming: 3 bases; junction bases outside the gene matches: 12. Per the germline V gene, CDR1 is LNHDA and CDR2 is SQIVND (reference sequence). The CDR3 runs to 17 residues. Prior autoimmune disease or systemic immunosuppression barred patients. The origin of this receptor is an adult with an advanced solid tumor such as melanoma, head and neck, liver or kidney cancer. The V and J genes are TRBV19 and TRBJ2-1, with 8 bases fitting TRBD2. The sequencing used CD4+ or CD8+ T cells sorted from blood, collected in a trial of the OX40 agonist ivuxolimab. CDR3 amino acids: CASSLYSGAKGYNEQFF. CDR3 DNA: TGTGCCAGTAGTCTTTATAGCGGGGCTAAGGGCTACAATGAGCAGTTCTTC.